Below are 3 T cell receptor beta chains sequenced from a single sample in a study of shared clonotypes between healthy human individuals. The data were produced by immunoSEQ multiplex PCR, yet TCRdb's version contains in-frame clones alone and is incomplete. The data show 2 million to 3 million clones, more than 90% seen once. Material: naive CD4+ T cells sorted from blood. Sample subset: CD45RA+ positively selected. These receptors were collected from a man younger than 35 in good health.

This chain uses TRBV5-1 with TRBJ2-4; 7 bases align to TRBD1. With V trimmed by 1 base and J by 9 bases, 13 bases remained unmatched. Germline CDR1 is SGHRS and CDR2 is YFSETQ. The CDR3 consists of 16 residues. The chain's CDR3 is CASSLFPRDREGIQYF. For the CDR3, the DNA is TGCGCCAGCAGCTTGTTTCCCCGGGACAGAGAGGGCATTCAGTACTTC.

The CDR3 region has the DNA TGTGCCATCAGTGGGGGACTAGCGGATTTAGCTGGGGAGACCCAGTACTTC. Amino acids: CAISGGLADLAGETQYF. The chain joins TRBV10-3 to TRBJ2-5, with 11 positions matching TRBD2. The CDR3 sequence is 17 residues long. V dropped 4 bases and J dropped 5; count of bases not matched to a gene: 12. CDR1 and CDR2 (germline): ENHRY, SYGVKD.

The genes are TRBV4-2 and TRBJ1-5, with 7 bases lining up with TRBD1. CDR3 size: 18 residues. Germline values: CDR1 LGHNA, CDR2 YNFKEQ. With 0 bases clipped from V and 7 bases from J, the junction kept 15 bases outside the gene matches. CDR3 nucleotide sequence: TGTGCCAGCAGCCAAGAGAAGACAGGGATCCTTAGAGACCAGCCCCAGCATTTT. This sequence encodes CASSQEKTGILRDQPQHF.